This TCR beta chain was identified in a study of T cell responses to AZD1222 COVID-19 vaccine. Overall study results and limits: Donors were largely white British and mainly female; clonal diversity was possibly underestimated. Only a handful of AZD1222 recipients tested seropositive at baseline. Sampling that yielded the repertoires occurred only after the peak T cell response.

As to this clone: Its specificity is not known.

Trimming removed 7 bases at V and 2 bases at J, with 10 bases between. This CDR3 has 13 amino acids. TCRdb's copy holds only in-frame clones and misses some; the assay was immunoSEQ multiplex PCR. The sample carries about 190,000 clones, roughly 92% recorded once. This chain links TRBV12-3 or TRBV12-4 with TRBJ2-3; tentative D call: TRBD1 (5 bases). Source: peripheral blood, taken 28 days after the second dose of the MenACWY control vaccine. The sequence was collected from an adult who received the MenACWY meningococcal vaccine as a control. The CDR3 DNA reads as TGTGCCAGCACCAATGGGGCCACAGATACGCAGTATTTT. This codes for CASTNGATDTQYF.